This TCR beta chain was documented in a study of memory B cells and T cells in multiple sclerosis (dated by TCRdb to between 2018 and 2020). Turning to the overall study: In multiple sclerosis patients, the study set the TCR beta repertoires of autoproliferating peripheral T cells against those of T cells infiltrating brain lesions. TCR sequencing included a couple of multiple sclerosis patients for whom either brain lesions at autopsy or brain-infiltrating cells from biopsy were available. General study outcomes and caveats: Because clone-set sizes differed between compartments, counts of shared clonotypes were influenced and normalization was required.

As for this clone: Which antigen it targets is not known. Nothing much larger sits one base from this clone, and base qualities are not available.

Using the immunoSEQ Platform, TCRbeta CDR3 regions were amplified from extracted genomic DNA. The immunoSEQ assay combined multiplex PCR with high-throughput sequencing and a vendor bioinformatics pipeline. Turning to the authors' computational methods: Non-productive sequences and CDR3s under 4 amino acids long were removed, and the clonotype frequencies in each sample were recalculated. In immunoSEQ Analyzer 2.0, shared clonotypes were identified as those with identical CDR3 amino acid, V gene and J gene sequences. Repertoire overlap was normalized by dividing shared clonotype counts by the product of both clone-set sizes, scaled by 1000 into arbitrary units. What TCRdb holds here is the immuneACCESS table cut down to in-frame rearrangements. Part of the clones is not present; checked against another copy, under half of the missing clones reflect an unresolved V gene, and the others are unexplained. D and trimming were read from the DNA, whereas the V and J calls and clone size are those reported in that table. Across this sample there are about 32,000 clones, with around 88% seen only once. The ten largest make up about 2.5% of the sample.

After CFSE-labeled PBMCs were cultured without a stimulus, the autoproliferating (CFSEdim) and non-proliferating (CFSEhi) T cell fractions were sequenced separately. Altogether, fewer than 55 million CFSE-labeled PBMCs were kept in culture for six to eight days with no stimulus, after which the replicate wells were combined. PBMCs were labeled with around 0.45 uM CFSE and cultured without exogenous stimuli in serum-free AIM-V medium. PBMCs were isolated by Ficoll density gradient centrifugation and cryopreserved before use. Using a FACSAria III, live 7-AAD-negative cells were sorted, then washed with PBS and stored frozen at -80 degrees C as dry pellets. Trimming at the junction amounts to 4 bases on V and 0 bases on J, and the germline ends lie 12 bases apart. The CDR3 contains 15 residues, cysteine and phenylalanine counted. The only DNA kept is the CDR3, 45 bases in frame from the first base. CDR1 MDHEN and CDR2 SYDVKM are derived from the germline V gene.

Sequencing used PBMCs from blood kept in culture. The origin of this receptor is a human donor with multiple sclerosis. The rearrangement combines TRBV28 with TRBJ1-2; the D gene assignment is ambiguous. The DNA sequence is given as TGTGCCAGCAGTTCTTCAGGAGAGCCTAACTATGGCTACACCTTC. Its coded protein is CASSSSGEPNYGYTF.